This T cell receptor (beta chain) was recovered during a study of blood T cell repertoires in COVID-19. Background on the study: Acute and convalescent COVID-19 samples came from the United States, Italy and Spain. PBMCs, B-cell-depleted T cells, or T cells provided the cDNA or gDNA that made up the material.

In the source study's methods: Researchers report that nucleated cell counts were estimated from reference gene primer amplification. Assay used: immunoSEQ multiplex PCR; TCRdb lists only in-frame clones, some missing. V and J calls plus clone size are reproduced from that table; the DNA served to infer D and trimming. The table has some 190,000 clones, roughly 80% seen once. Adults between roughly 18 and 95 years of age took part from 24 US areas. This clone appeared many times. Sequencing was carried out using PBMCs or T cells enriched from blood (not recorded which). This clonotype was sampled from a man between 60 and 75 years old who had been exposed to COVID-19.

DNA of the CDR3: TGTGCCAGCAGCTGGCCCGGGACTAGCGGTTACGAGCAGTACTTC. It translates to CASSWPGTSGYEQYF. This chain connects TRBV7-2 to TRBJ2-7; TRBD2 matches 11 bases. After removal of 4 bases from V and 4 bases from J, the junction contained 6 bases not matched to a gene. CDR1 is SGHTA, CDR2 FQGNSA, per germline. This CDR3 is built from 15 residues.